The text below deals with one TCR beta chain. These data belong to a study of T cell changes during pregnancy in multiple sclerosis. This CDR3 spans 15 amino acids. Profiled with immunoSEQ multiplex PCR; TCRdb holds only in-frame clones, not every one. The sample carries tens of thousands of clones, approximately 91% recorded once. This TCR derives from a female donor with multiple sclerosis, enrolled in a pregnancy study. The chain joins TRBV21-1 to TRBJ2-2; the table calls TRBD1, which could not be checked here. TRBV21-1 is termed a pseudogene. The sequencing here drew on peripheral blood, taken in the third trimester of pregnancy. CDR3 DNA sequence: TGTGCCAGCAGCAAAGGAGACAGGGGGCCCGGGGAGCTGTTTTTT. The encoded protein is CASSKGDRGPGELFF.